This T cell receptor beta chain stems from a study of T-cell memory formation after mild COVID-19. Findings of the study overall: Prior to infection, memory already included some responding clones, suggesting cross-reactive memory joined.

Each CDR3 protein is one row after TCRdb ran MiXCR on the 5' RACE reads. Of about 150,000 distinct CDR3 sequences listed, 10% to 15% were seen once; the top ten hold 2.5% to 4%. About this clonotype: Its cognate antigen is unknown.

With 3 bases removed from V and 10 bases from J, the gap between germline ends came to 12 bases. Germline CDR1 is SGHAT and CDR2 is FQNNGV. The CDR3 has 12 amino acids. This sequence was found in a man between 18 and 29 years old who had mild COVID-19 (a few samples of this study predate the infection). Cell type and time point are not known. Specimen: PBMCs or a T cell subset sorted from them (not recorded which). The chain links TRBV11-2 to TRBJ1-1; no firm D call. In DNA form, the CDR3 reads TGTGCCAGCAGCTTGTGGAAACTGGGAGCTTTCTTT. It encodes CASSLWKLGAFF.